This TCR beta chain was identified during a study of glioma-infiltrating T cells after dendritic cell vaccination. As for the study in general: Samples are from glioblastoma patients in Phase I and II dendritic cell vaccine trials.

The sample's time point: after dendritic cell vaccination, including at tumor progression/relapse. None of the glioblastoma patients had an isocitrate dehydrogenase mutation. Libraries were prepared by immunoSEQ multiplex PCR; TCRdb keeps only in-frame clonotypes and omits some of them. The sample records tens of thousands of clones, approximately 90% being singletons. The material was blood, obtained after dendritic cell vaccination. This receptor was identified in a human donor with glioblastoma.

The CDR3 nucleotides read TGTGCCAGCAGCTCGACAGGGAGCAATCAGCCCCAGCATTTT. It specifies CASSSTGSNQPQHF. The chain links TRBV5-6 to TRBJ1-5, with 7 bases that match TRBD1. Unmatched junction bases numbered 1, after V lost 3 bases and J lost 1 base. Per the germline V gene, CDR1 is SGHDT and CDR2 is YYEEEE. CDR3 length: 14 amino acids.